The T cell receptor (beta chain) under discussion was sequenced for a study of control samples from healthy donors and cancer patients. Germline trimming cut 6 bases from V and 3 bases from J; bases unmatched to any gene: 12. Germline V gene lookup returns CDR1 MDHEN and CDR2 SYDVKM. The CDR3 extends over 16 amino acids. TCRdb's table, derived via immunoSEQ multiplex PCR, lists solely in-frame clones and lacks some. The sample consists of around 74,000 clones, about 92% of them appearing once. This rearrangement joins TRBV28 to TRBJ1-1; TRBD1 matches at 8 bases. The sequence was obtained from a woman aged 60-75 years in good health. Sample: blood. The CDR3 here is CASRLQNQGADTEAFF. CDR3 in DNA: TGTGCCAGCAGACTACAAAACCAGGGGGCGGACACTGAAGCTTTCTTT.